The 18 T cell receptor beta chains in this list originate from one sample, sequenced in a study of cytomegalovirus exposure and HLA in healthy donors. The primer mix had 60 Vbeta and 13 Jbeta primers. The protocol was immunoSEQ multiplex PCR, while the TCRdb copy is restricted to in-frame clones and leaves out a portion. Of roughly 130,000 clones in the sample, under 80% were seen once. Sequencing was done on a sample of PBMCs. The receptors were gathered from a woman aged 45-65 years in good health and CMV-seropositive.

The V gene is TRBV29-1, the J gene TRBJ1-3; D call uncertain. Deletions cut 1 base from V and 2 bases from J, with 6 bases between. CDR3 size: 13 residues. The germline V gene encodes CDR1 SQVTM and CDR2 ANQGSEA. CDR3 amino acids: CSVEVTAGNTIYF. As DNA, the CDR3 is TGCAGCGTTGAAGTAACGGCTGGAAACACCATATATTTT. Combining the CDR3 with reference TRBV29-1 and TRBJ1-3 gives the whole variable domain SAVISQKPSRDICQRGTSLTIQCQVDSQVTMMFWYRQQPGQSLTLIATANQGSEATYESGFVIDKFPISRPNLTFSTLTVSNMSPEDSSIYLCSVEVTAGNTIYFGEGSWLTVV.

The genes are TRBV28 and TRBJ2-7, with D unresolved. Germline lookup yields CDR1 MDHEN and CDR2 SYDVKM. V gave up 2 bases and J gave up 4 bases, with 12 bases separating them. The length of the CDR3 is 14 residues. Here the CDR3 DNA reads TGTGCCAGCAGTTTAGGGCAGAGCTGGTACGAGCAGTACTTC. Protein product: CASSLGQSWYEQYF.

The CDR3 region is CASSSPGGLNSPLHF. In DNA, the CDR3 is TGTGCCAGCAGCTCGCCGGGGGGATTGAATTCACCCCTCCACTTT. The chain employs TRBV5-4 and TRBJ1-6; TRBD1 might be the D (5 bases). The CDR3 contains 15 residues. The V end was cut by 3 bases, the J end by 7 bases, with 14 bases between. CDR1 is SGHNT, CDR2 YYREEE, per germline (reference sequence).

The rearrangement uses TRBV5-1 and TRBJ2-7; 8 bases are a match to TRBD1. The CDR3 sequence is 16 residues long. J lost 2 bases, V lost 4 bases, and 11 bases had no gene match. CDR1 and CDR2 (germline): SGHRS, YFSETQ. The CDR3 reads CASSDPPGQATYEQYF. The CDR3 nucleotides read TGCGCCAGCAGCGACCCCCCGGGACAGGCCACCTACGAGCAGTACTTC. Full variable domain (remainder filled in from reference TRBV5-1 and TRBJ2-7): KAGVTQTPRYLIKTRGQQVTLSCSPISGHRSVSWYQQTPGQGLQFLFEYFSETQRNKGNFPGRFSGRQFSNSRSEMNVSTLELGDSALYLCASSDPPGQATYEQYFGPGTRLTVT.

The gene calls are TRBV18 and TRBJ2-3, with 7 bases fitting TRBD2. V lost 0 bases and J lost 2; bases outside the gene matches: 2. This CDR3 spans 15 amino acids. From germline, CDR1 is KGHSH and CDR2 LQKENI. The CDR3 loop is CASSPPSGATDTQYF. As DNA, the CDR3 is TGTGCCAGCTCACCACCGAGCGGGGCCACAGATACGCAGTATTTT.

This clone has only one observation. CDR3 sequence: CASSSTGGFYNEQFF. DNA of the CDR3: TGTGCCAGCAGCTCCACAGGGGGCTTCTACAATGAGCAGTTCTTC. The V gene is TRBV7-3, the J gene TRBJ2-1, with 9 bases fitting TRBD1. The V gene end was trimmed by 4 bases and the J gene end by 3 bases; junction bases not matched to a gene: 4. Germline V gives CDR1 SGHTA, CDR2 FQGTGA. The CDR3 totals 15 residues.

The rearrangement uses TRBV5-4 and TRBJ2-5; 9 bases are a match to TRBD2. The DNA end lines up better with TRBJ2-7; the J call may be wrong. Germline-derived CDR1 and CDR2 are SGHNT and YYREEE (reference sequence). This CDR3 has 16 amino acids. The CDR3 nucleotides are TGTGCCAGCAGCGGGTTCAAGCGGGGGGTCTCCTACGAGCAGTACTTC. It specifies CASSGFKRGVSYEQYF.

The chain couples TRBV5-1 to TRBJ1-2; TRBD1 matches 9 bases. The CDR3 is made up of 15 amino acids. V lost 2 bases and J lost 8; bases outside the gene matches: 10. The germline V gene has CDR1 SGHRS and CDR2 YFSETQ. The CDR3 loop is CASSFATQGAGGYTF. The CDR3 nucleotides read TGCGCCAGCAGCTTCGCTACACAGGGGGCCGGGGGCTACACCTTC.

The J gene is TRBJ1-3, the V gene TRBV5-4; no definite D call. Germline lookup yields CDR1 SGHNT and CDR2 YYREEE (reference sequence). The CDR3 has 13 amino acids. The V and J ends lost 0 bases and 2 bases respectively, with 3 bases between them. The CDR3, as DNA: TGTGCCAGCAGCTTGGCGGCTGGAAACACCATATATTTT. Translating it yields CASSLAAGNTIYF. The variable domain in full, completed from reference TRBV5-4 and TRBJ1-3, reads ETGVTQSPTHLIKTRGQQVTLRCSSQSGHNTVSWYQQALGQGPQFIFQYYREEENGRGNFPPRFSGLQFPNYSSELNVNALELDDSALYLCASSLAAGNTIYFGEGSWLTVV.

The chain has TRBV29-1 and TRBJ2-5; 8 nucleotides align to TRBD1. Germline-derived CDR1 and CDR2 are SQVTM and ANQGSEA. The J segment lost 2 bases and the V segment lost 7 bases, leaving 3 bases of the junction unmatched. There are 12 residues in the CDR3. CDR3 sequence: CSADRVQETQYF. In DNA, the CDR3 is TGCAGCGCGGACAGGGTTCAAGAGACCCAGTACTTC.

The chain is built from TRBV5-1 and TRBJ2-1, with 7 bases identical to TRBD1. Germline CDR1 and CDR2: SGHRS and YFSETQ. The junction had 6 bases not matched to a gene; V was cut back by 4 bases and J by 5 bases. The CDR3 covers 14 residues. The CDR3 protein is CASSLVDRDNEQFF. DNA for the CDR3: TGCGCCAGCAGCCTGGTAGACAGGGACAATGAGCAGTTCTTC.

The J gene is TRBJ2-1, the V gene TRBV5-1, with TRBD2 identical over 11 bases. V lost 6 bases to trimming and J lost 3 bases; unmatched junction nucleotides: 11. The CDR3 consists of 17 residues. Germline V gene sequence: CDR1 SGHRS, CDR2 YFSETQ. CDR3 in DNA: TGCGCCAGCACCGCACCGAGGGGGACTAGCGGCTACAATGAGCAGTTCTTC. Translating gives CASTAPRGTSGYNEQFF.

The chain joins TRBV28 to TRBJ2-2, with 13 bases fitting TRBD2. Germline V gene sequence: CDR1 MDHEN, CDR2 SYDVKM. The ends lost 2 bases at V and 0 bases at J; junction bases unmatched: 6. CDR3 length equals 19 residues. CDR3 sequence reads: CASSLALAGGLSNTGELFF. The DNA for the CDR3 is TGTGCCAGCAGTTTAGCACTAGCGGGGGGGCTATCGAACACCGGGGAGCTGTTTTTT.

This sequence joins TRBV7-9 and TRBJ1-4; tentatively, D is TRBD1 (5 bases). CDR1 SEHNR and CDR2 FQNEAQ come from the germline V gene (reference sequence). This CDR3 contains 15 residues. Trimming shortened V by 2 bases and J by 4 bases, and 11 bases separated the two germline ends. The CDR3 sequence: CASSLKRGGNEKLFF. CDR3 nucleotide sequence: TGTGCCAGCAGCTTAAAGCGGGGGGGTAATGAAAAACTGTTTTTT. Drawing the rest from reference TRBV7-9 and TRBJ1-4, the complete variable domain is DTGVSQNPRHKITKRGQNVTFRCDPISEHNRLYWYRQTLGQGPEFLTYFQNEAQLEKSRLLSDRFSAERPKGSFSTLEIQRTEQGDSAMYLCASSLKRGGNEKLFFGSGTQLSVL.

The CDR3 nucleotides read TGTGCCAGCAGCCAAGTGACTAGCGGGGCACACACCGGGGAGCTGTTTTTT. It specifies CASSQVTSGAHTGELFF. This chain connects TRBV14 to TRBJ2-2; 11 bases fit TRBD2. V lost 1 base and J lost 3; bases outside the gene matches: 4. This CDR3 comprises 17 residues. The germline V gene has CDR1 SGHDN and CDR2 FVKESK.

This clone was picked up one time. The V gene is TRBV9, the J gene TRBJ2-3, with TRBD2 matching 10 bases. V gave up 4 bases and J gave up 4 bases; unmatched junction bases: 15. Germline assignment: CDR1 SGDLS and CDR2 YYNGEE. This CDR3 has 18 amino acids. As DNA, the CDR3 is TGTGCCAGCAGCCCAGAGATGCGCGCACTAGCGGGGTCAGATACGCAGTATTTT. Protein sequence: CASSPEMRALAGSDTQYF.

The rearrangement joins TRBV2 to TRBJ2-6; tentative D call: TRBD1 (6 bases). CDR3 length equals 15 residues. The ends were cut back, 6 bases at V and 0 bases at J, with 9 bases in the middle. Germline V gene sequence: CDR1 SNHLY, CDR2 FYNNEI. The CDR3 region is CASRDSHSGANVLTF. The CDR3 nucleotides read TGTGCCAGCAGGGACAGTCACTCTGGGGCCAACGTCCTGACTTTC.

This chain joins TRBV9 and TRBJ1-1; 11 bases map to TRBD1. The CDR3 contains 18 residues. From germline, CDR1 is SGDLS and CDR2 YYNGEE. J gave up 1 base and V 0 bases, and 8 bases lay outside the gene matches. CDR3 DNA: TGTGCCAGCAGCGTAGTCCGGACAGGGGGCTCCAAGAACACTGAAGCTTTCTTT. This codes for CASSVVRTGGSKNTEAFF.